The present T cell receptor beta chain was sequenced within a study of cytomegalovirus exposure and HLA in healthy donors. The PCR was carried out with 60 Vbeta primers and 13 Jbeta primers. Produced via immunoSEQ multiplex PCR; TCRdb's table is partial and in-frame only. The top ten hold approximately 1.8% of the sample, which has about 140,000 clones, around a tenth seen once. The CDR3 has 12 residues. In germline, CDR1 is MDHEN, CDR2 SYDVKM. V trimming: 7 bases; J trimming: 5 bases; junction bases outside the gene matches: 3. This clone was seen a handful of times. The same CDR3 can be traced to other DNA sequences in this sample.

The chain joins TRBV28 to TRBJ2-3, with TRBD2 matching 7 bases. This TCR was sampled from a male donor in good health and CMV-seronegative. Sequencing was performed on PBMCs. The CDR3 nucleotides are TGTGCCAGCACCTTAGCGGGAGATACGCAGTATTTT. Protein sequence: CASTLAGDTQYF.